A single TCR beta chain is shown here with its context. This sample is part of a study of human T cells and chemical hapten exposure. Across the study: Each week of the roughly 25-week study, patients had diphenylcyclopropenone applied to the scalp. There were per-sample TCR yield variations, arising mainly from small pooled library volume differences.

TCRdb recomputed calls from the RACE reads with MiXCR, one row per CDR3 protein. The repertoire includes about 68,000 distinct CDR3 sequences, approximately 11% of them detected once, and 4.5% to 6.5% sits in the top ten. CDR1 MDHEN and CDR2 SYDVKM come from the germline V gene. This CDR3 comprises 15 residues. The trim removed 7 bases at V and 4 bases at J, leaving 11 bases unmatched. Time point described: pre-sensitization, week 0. Treatment denoted: therapeutic diphenylcyclopropenone sensitization with weekly scalp DPC. The chain links TRBV28 to TRBJ1-2, with 8 bases identical to TRBD1. Sequenced here: whole blood, sampled in connection with sensitization to the hapten diphenylcyclopropenone (DPC). The sequence came from a woman aged 45-59 years with alopecia areata. Some clones in this sample may be carry-over from other donors' samples. The CDR3 loop is CASKTGVGRGYGYTF. DNA of the CDR3: TGTGCCAGCAAGACAGGGGTCGGGAGGGGCTATGGCTACACCTTC.